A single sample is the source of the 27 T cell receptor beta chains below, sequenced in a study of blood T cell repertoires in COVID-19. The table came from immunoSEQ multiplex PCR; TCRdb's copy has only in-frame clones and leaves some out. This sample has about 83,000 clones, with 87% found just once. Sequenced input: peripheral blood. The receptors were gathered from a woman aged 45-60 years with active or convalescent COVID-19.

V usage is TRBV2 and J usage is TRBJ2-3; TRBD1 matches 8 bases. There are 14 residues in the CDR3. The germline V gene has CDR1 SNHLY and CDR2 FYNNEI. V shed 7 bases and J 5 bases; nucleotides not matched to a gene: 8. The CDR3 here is CASTPTRGLDTQYF. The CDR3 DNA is TGTGCCAGCACTCCTACCAGGGGGCTAGATACGCAGTATTTT.

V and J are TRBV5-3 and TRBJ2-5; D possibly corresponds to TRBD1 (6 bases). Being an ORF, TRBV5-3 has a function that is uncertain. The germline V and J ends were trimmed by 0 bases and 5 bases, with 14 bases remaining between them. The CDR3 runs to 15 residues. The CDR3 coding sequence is TGTGCCAGAAGCTTGGGGGGGCCGATATGTGAGACCCAGTACTTC. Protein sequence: CARSLGGPICETQYF.

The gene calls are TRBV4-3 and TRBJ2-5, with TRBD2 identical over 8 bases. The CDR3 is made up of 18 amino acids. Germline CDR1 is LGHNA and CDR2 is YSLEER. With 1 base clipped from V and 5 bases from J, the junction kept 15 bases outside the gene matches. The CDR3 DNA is TGCGCCAGCAGCCAAGGGGGGAGGTGGCTAGCGGGTAGGGAGACCCAGTACTTC. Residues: CASSQGGRWLAGRETQYF.

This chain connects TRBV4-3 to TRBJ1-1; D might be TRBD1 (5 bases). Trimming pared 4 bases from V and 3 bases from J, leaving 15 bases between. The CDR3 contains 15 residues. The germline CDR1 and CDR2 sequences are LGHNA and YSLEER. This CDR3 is CASSRTPGFDTEAFF. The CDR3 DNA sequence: TGCGCCAGCAGCCGGACACCAGGGTTCGACACTGAAGCTTTCTTT.

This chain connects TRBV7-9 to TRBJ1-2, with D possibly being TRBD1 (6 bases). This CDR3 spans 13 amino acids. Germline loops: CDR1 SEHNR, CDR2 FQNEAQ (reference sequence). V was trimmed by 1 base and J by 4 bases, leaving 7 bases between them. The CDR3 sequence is CASSLEQGYGYTF. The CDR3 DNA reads TGTGCCAGCAGCTTAGAACAGGGCTATGGCTACACCTTC.

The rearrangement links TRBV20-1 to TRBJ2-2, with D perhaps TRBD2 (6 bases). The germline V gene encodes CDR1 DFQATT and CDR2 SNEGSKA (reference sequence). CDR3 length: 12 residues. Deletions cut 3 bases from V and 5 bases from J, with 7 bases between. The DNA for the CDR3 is TGCAGTGCTAGTCGGGGGACCGGGGAGCTGTTTTTT. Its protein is CSASRGTGELFF.

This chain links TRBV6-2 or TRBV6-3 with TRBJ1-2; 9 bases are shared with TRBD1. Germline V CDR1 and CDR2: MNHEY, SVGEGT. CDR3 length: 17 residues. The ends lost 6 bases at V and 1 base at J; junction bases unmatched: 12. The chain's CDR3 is CASSPWDRASYNYGYTF. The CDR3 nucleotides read TGTGCCAGCAGCCCTTGGGACAGGGCATCATATAACTATGGCTACACCTTC.

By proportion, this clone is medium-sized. The CDR3 sequence is CASSQDVVRDEQYF. The CDR3, as DNA: TGCGCCAGCAGCCAAGACGTGGTCCGGGACGAGCAGTACTTC. The chain carries TRBV4-1 and TRBJ2-7; D gene unclear. Per germline, CDR1 MGHRA and CDR2 YSYEKL. CDR3 length: 14 amino acids. Deletions cut 0 bases from V and 5 bases from J, with 11 bases between.

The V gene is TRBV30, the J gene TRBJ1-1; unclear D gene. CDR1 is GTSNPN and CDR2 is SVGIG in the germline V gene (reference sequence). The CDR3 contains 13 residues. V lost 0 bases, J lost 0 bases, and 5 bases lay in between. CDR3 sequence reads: CAWSVGVNTEAFF. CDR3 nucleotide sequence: TGTGCCTGGAGTGTAGGAGTGAACACTGAAGCTTTCTTT.

CDR3 residues: CASSLQGNGDSPLHF. The CDR3 DNA reads as TGTGCCAGCAGCCTACAGGGGAATGGGGATTCACCCCTCCACTTT. This chain links TRBV7-2 with TRBJ1-6, with TRBD1 matching 7 bases. Germline lookup yields CDR1 SGHTA and CDR2 FQGNSA. The CDR3 consists of 15 residues. After removal of 5 bases from V and 8 bases from J, the junction contained 9 bases not matched to a gene.

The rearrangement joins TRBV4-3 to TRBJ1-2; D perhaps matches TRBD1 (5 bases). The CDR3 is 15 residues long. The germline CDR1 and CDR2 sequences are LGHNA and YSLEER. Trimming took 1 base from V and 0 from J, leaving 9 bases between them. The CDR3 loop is CASSQVSGTNYGYTF. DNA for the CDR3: TGCGCCAGCAGCCAAGTGTCAGGGACTAACTATGGCTACACCTTC.

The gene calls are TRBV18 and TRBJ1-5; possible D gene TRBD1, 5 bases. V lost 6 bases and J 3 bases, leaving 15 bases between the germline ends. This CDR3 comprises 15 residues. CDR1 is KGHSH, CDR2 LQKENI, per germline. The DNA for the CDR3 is TGTGCCAGCTCCCCTGCACAGGACTACAATCAGCCCCAGCATTTT. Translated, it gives CASSPAQDYNQPQHF.

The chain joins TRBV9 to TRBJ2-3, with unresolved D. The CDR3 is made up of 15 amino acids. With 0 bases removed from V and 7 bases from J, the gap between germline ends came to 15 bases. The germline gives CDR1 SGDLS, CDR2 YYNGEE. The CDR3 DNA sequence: TGTGCCAGCAGCGTAGCCGCCGCGGCAGAGTATACGCAGTATTTT. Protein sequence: CASSVAAAAEYTQYF.

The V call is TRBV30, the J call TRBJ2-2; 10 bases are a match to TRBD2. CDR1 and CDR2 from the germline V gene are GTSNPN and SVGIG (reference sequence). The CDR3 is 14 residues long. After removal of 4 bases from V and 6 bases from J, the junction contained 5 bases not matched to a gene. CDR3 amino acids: CAWIGSGGPGELFF. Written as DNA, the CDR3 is TGTGCCTGGATCGGTAGCGGGGGGCCCGGGGAGCTGTTTTTT.

CDR3 sequence (DNA): TGTGCCAGCGCATCGGGGGGGCTTGGTGAAGCTTTCTTT. Translation: CASASGGLGEAFF. This sequence joins TRBV12-3 or TRBV12-4 and TRBJ1-1; D may be TRBD1 (6 bases). Deletions cut 8 bases from V and 7 bases from J, with 17 bases between. CDR3 length: 13 amino acids.

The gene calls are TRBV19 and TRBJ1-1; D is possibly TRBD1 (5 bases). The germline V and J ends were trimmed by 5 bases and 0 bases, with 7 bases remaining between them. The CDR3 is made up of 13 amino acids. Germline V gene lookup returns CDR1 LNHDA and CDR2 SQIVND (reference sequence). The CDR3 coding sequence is TGTGCCAGTAGTTTGACAGTGAACACTGAAGCTTTCTTT. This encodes CASSLTVNTEAFF.

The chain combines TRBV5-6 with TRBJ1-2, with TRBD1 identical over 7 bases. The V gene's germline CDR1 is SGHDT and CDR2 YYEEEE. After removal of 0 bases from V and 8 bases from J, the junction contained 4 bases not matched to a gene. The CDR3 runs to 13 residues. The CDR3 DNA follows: TGTGCCAGCAGCTTGGGTAGGGGGCGAGGCTACACCTTC. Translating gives CASSLGRGRGYTF.

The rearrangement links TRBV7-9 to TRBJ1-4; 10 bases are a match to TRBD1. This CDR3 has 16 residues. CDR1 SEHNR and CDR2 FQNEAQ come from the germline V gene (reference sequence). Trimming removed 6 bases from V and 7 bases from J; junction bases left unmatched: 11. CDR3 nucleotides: TGTGCCAGCAGTCCACCGACAGGGGGCAAGGGTGAAAAACTGTTTTTT. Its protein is CASSPPTGGKGEKLFF.

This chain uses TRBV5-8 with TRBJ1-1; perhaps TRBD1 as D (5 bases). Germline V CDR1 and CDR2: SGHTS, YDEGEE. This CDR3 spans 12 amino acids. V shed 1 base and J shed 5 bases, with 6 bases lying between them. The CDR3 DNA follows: TGTGCCAGCAGCTTGCGGGGGACTGAAGCTTTCTTT. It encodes CASSLRGTEAFF.

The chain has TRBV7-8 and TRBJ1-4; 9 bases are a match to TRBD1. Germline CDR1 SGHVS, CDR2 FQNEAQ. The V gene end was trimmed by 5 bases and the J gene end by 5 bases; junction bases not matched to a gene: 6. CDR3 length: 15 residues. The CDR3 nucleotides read TGTGCCAGCAGCATTCCGGGACAGGGAAATGAAAAACTGTTTTTT. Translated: CASSIPGQGNEKLFF.

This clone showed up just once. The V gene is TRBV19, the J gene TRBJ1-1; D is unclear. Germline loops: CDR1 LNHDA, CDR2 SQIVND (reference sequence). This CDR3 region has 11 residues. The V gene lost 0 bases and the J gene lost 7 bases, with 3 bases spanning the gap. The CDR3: CASSIDREAFF. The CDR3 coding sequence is TGTGCCAGTAGTATAGACCGTGAAGCTTTCTTT. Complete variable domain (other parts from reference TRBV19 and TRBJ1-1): DGGITQSPKYLFRKEGQNVTLSCEQNLNHDAMYWYRQDPGQGLRLIYYSQIVNDFQKGDIAEGYSVSREKKESFPLTVTSAQKNPTAFYLCASSIDREAFFGQGTRLTVV.

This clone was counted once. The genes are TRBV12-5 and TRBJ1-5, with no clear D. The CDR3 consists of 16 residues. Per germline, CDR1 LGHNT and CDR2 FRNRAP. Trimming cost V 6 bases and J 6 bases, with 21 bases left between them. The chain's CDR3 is CASGYNAGPLGQPQHF. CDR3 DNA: TGTGCTAGTGGGTATAACGCGGGCCCCTTGGGTCAGCCCCAGCATTTT.

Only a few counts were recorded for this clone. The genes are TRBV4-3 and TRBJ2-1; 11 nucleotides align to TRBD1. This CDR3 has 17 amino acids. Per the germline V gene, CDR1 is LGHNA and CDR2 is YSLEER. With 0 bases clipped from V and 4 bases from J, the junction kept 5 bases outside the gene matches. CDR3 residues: CASSQEPGTGGYNEQFF. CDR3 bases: TGCGCCAGCAGCCAAGAGCCCGGGACAGGGGGATACAATGAGCAGTTCTTC.

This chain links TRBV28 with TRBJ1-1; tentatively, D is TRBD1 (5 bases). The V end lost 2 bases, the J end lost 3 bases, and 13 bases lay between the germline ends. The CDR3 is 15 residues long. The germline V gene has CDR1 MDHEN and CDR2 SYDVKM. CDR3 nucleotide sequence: TGTGCCAGCAGTTTACCGAACAGGAGGGACACTGAAGCTTTCTTT. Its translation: CASSLPNRRDTEAFF.

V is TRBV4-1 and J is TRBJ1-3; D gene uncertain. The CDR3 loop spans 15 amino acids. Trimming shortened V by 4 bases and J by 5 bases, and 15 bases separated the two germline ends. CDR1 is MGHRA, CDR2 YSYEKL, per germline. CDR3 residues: CASSLREEGRNTIYF. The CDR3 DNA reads TGCGCCAGCAGCCTAAGGGAGGAGGGTAGAAACACCATATATTTT.

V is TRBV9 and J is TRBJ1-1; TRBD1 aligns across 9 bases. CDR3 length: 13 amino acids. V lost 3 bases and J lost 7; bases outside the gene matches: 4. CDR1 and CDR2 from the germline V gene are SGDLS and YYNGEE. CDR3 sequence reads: CASSEQGAGEAFF. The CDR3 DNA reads TGTGCCAGCAGCGAACAGGGGGCGGGTGAAGCTTTCTTT.

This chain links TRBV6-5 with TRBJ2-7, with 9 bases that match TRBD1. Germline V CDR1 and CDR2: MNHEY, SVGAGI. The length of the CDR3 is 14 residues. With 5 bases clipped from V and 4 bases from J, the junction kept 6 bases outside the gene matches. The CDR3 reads CASSPGTGNYEQYF. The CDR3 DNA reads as TGTGCCAGCAGTCCCGGGACAGGGAATTACGAGCAGTACTTC.